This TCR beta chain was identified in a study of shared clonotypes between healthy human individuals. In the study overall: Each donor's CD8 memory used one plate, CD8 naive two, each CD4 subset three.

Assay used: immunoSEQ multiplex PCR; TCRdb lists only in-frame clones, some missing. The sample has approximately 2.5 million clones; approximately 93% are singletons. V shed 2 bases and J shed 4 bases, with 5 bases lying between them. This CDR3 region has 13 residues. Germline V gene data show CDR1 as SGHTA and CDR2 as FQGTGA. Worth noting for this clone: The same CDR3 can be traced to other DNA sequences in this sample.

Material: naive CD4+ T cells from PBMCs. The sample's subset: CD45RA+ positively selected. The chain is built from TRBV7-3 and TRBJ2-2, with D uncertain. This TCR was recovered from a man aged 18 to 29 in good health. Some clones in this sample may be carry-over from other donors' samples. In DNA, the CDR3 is TGTGCCAGCAGCTTAGGCGGCACCGGGGAGCTGTTTTTT. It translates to CASSLGGTGELFF.